These 2 T cell receptor beta chains share one sample of origin, sequenced in a study of blood T cell repertoires in COVID-19. Clones were read by immunoSEQ multiplex PCR, and TCRdb kept only the in-frame ones, dropping some. This table holds about 290,000 clones, about 85% found once. The sequenced sample consisted of peripheral blood. Every receptor here comes from a woman aged 45-65 years with active or convalescent COVID-19.

The gene calls are TRBV5-1 and TRBJ2-2, with 8 nucleotides matching TRBD1. V was pared by 7 bases and J by 7 bases, with 12 bases of the junction left unmatched. Germline V CDR1 and CDR2: SGHRS, YFSETQ. This CDR3 spans 15 amino acids. The CDR3 coding sequence is TGCGCCAGCTCTAAGGCAGGGGGCTTCGGCGGGGAGCTGTTTTTT. It specifies CASSKAGGFGGELFF. Together with reference TRBV5-1 and TRBJ2-2, the CDR3 gives the full variable domain: KAGVTQTPRYLIKTRGQQVTLSCSPISGHRSVSWYQQTPGQGLQFLFEYFSETQRNKGNFPGRFSGRQFSNSRSEMNVSTLELGDSALYLCASSKAGGFGGELFFGEGSRLTVL.

The rearrangement joins TRBV4-2 to TRBJ2-1, with TRBD2 as a possible D gene (5 bases). Germline V lookup: CDR1 LGHNA, CDR2 YNFKEQ. The CDR3 spans 14 residues. Trimming shortened V by 3 bases and J by 4 bases, and 10 bases separated the two germline ends. As DNA, the CDR3 is TGTGCCAGCAGCCAGGAGGCCACTTACAATGAGCAGTTCTTC. As protein: CASSQEATYNEQFF.